The TCR beta chain described here comes from a study of shared clonotypes between healthy human individuals. General observations from the study: Generation probabilities of non-shared clonotypes were lower (relative to those shared by all four donors). Several donors had roughly 5% of their naive CD4 clonotypes in common.

J gave up 2 bases and V 4 bases, and 2 bases lay outside the gene matches. The CDR3 has 14 amino acids. Germline V gene data show CDR1 as SNHLY and CDR2 as FYNNEI. A remark on this clone: The target antigen is unknown. One base away lies a much larger clone, so this may be a sequencing read error. Other nucleotide sequences from this sample produce the same CDR3.

Replicate PCRs from sorted subsets contained roughly 200 ng DNA, which is 30,000 to 35,000 T cell genomes. TCRdb keeps only in-frame clones here, not all; method: immunoSEQ multiplex PCR. Here the sample spans more than 550,000 clones, 72% being singletons. The V and J genes are TRBV2 and TRBJ1-5; the match to TRBD1 covers 7 bases. This receptor was obtained from a woman aged 25 to 39 in good health. Specimen: memory CD4+ T cells sorted from blood. Subset here: CD45RA-negative fraction. The DNA of the CDR3 is TGTGCCAGCAGTGGAACAGGGGGCAATCAGCCCCAGCATTTT. As protein: CASSGTGGNQPQHF.